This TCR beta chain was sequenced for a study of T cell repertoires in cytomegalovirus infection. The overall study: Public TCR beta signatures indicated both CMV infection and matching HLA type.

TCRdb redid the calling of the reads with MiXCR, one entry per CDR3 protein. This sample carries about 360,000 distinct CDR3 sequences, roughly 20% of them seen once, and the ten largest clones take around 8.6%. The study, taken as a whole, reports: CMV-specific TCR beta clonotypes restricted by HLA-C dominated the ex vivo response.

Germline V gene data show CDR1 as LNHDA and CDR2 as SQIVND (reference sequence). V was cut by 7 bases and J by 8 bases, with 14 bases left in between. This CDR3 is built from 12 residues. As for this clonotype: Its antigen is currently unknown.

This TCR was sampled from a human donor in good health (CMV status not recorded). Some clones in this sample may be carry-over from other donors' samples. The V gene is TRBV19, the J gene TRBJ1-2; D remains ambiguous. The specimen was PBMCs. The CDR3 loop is CASTSTRQGYTF. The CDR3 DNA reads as TGTGCCAGTACTTCCACCCGCCAGGGCTACACCTTC.